These T cell receptor beta chains were read from a single sample in a study of identical twins. TCRdb re-analysed the 5' RACE reads in MiXCR, keeping a single row per CDR3 protein. The sample contains 400,000 to 550,000 distinct CDR3 sequences, roughly an eighth of which appear only once. The same data also contributed to another study, on yellow fever vaccine responses in identical twins.

Sequenced material: CD4+ T cells sorted from blood. These receptors were collected from a woman between 18 and 30 years old in good health. Each CDR3 is given with its conserved first and last residue. The D gene is left open where the match is weak. Where a row states a size, it is once, few, many or the class of an expanded clone; other rows omit it.

d_call j_call clone_size v_call cdr3_aa cdr3_nt
TRBD1 TRBJ2-5 few TRBV27 CASSPGWDRRGETQYF TGTGCCAGCAGTCCAGGCTGGGACAGGAGGGGAGAGACCCAGTACTTC
TRBD2 TRBJ2-5 NA TRBV9 CASSVRGLAGGLQETQYF TGTGCCAGCAGCGTGCGGGGACTAGCGGGAGGACTCCAAGAGACCCAGTACTTC
NA TRBJ2-1 few TRBV3-1 CASSQAGGVYNEQFF TGTGCCAGCAGCCAAGCGGGGGGCGTATACAATGAGCAGTTCTTC
TRBD2 TRBJ2-7 NA TRBV20-1 CSARVAGVHEQYF TGCAGTGCTAGAGTAGCGGGAGTGCACGAGCAGTACTTC
NA TRBJ1-5 NA TRBV6-2/TRBV6-3 CASSDIRPNQPQHF TGTGCCAGCAGTGACATCCGACCAAATCAGCCCCAGCATTTT
NA TRBJ2-1 few TRBV6-2/TRBV6-3 CASSYPNGDEQFF TGTGCCAGCAGTTACCCTAATGGGGATGAGCAGTTCTTC
NA TRBJ2-3 NA TRBV5-1 CASSLGALLTDTQYF TGCGCCAGCAGCTTGGGCGCACTACTCACAGATACGCAGTATTTT
NA TRBJ2-2 few TRBV11-2 CASSPGDIQTGELFF TGTGCCAGCAGCCCCGGGGACATCCAAACCGGGGAGCTGTTTTTT
TRBD1 TRBJ2-3 many TRBV12-3/TRBV12-4 CASRNGQGFADTQYF TGTGCCAGCAGGAACGGACAGGGTTTTGCAGATACGCAGTATTTT
TRBD2 TRBJ2-7 few TRBV4-3 CASSQDPRLAGDEEQYF TGCGCCAGCAGCCAAGATCCCCGACTTGCGGGAGATGAAGAGCAGTACTTC
TRBD2 TRBJ2-1 few TRBV20-1 CSAQNSGGANEQFF TGCAGTGCCCAAAATAGCGGGGGGGCCAATGAGCAGTTCTTC
NA TRBJ1-5 NA TRBV12-3/TRBV12-4 CASSLKFSNQPQHF TGTGCCAGCAGTTTAAAGTTCAGCAATCAGCCCCAGCATTTT
TRBD2 TRBJ2-3 once TRBV24-1 CATSDPTSGSRYTQYF TGTGCCACCAGTGATCCGACTAGCGGGAGTCGGTATACGCAGTATTTT
TRBD2 TRBJ2-3 once TRBV6-2/TRBV6-3 CASRPIAGGLADTQYF TGTGCCAGCAGACCGATAGCGGGAGGGCTGGCAGATACGCAGTATTTT
TRBD1 TRBJ1-6 NA TRBV25-1 CASSAYNTGVNSPLHF TGTGCCAGCAGTGCTTATAATACAGGGGTTAATTCACCCCTCCACTTT
NA TRBJ1-5 NA TRBV12-3/TRBV12-4 CASREQGLNQPQLF TGTGCCAGCAGAGAACAGGGTCTTAATCAGCCCCAGCTTTTT
NA TRBJ2-1 NA TRBV19 CASSKWQEQFF TGTGCCAGTAGTAAGTGGCAGGAGCAGTTCTTC
NA TRBJ2-1 NA TRBV3-1 CASSQTVGEQFF TGTGCCAGCAGCCAAACGGTGGGTGAGCAGTTCTTC
NA TRBJ2-1 few TRBV20-1 CSASDGGLSYNEQFF TGCAGTGCTAGCGATGGGGGTCTTTCCTACAATGAGCAGTTCTTC
TRBD2 TRBJ2-1 few TRBV5-1 CASSPETSGGAGEQFF TGCGCCAGCAGCCCGGAGACTAGCGGGGGGGCCGGAGAGCAGTTCTTC
NA TRBJ2-7 NA TRBV4-3 CASSQEEGREQYF TGCGCCAGCAGCCAAGAGGAAGGGCGCGAGCAGTACTTC
NA TRBJ2-7 few TRBV28 CASSPPQEAKKGSYEQYF TGTGCCAGCAGTCCACCACAGGAGGCGAAGAAAGGCTCCTACGAGCAGTACTTC
NA TRBJ2-2 few TRBV5-4 CASSTDPWGTGELFF TGTGCCAGCAGCACAGATCCATGGGGGACCGGGGAGCTGTTTTTT
NA TRBJ2-7 few TRBV12-3/TRBV12-4 CASSHSRVRAGTYEQYF TGTGCCAGCAGTCACTCCCGAGTTCGGGCAGGGACCTACGAGCAGTACTTC
NA TRBJ2-2 few TRBV10-3 CAIRRDPGGTGELFF TGTGCCATCAGACGGGACCCCGGGGGCACCGGGGAGCTGTTTTTT
TRBD2 TRBJ2-7 few TRBV28 CASSFSLGTSITSEQYF TGTGCCAGCAGTTTTTCCCTCGGGACTAGCATCACCTCCGAGCAGTACTTC
TRBD2 TRBJ2-7 few TRBV6-1 CASSPGLAATEQYF TGTGCCAGCAGTCCAGGACTAGCAGCAACGGAGCAGTACTTC
TRBD2 TRBJ2-3 few TRBV2 CASIGGAPGLAGSDTQYF TGTGCCAGCATAGGGGGGGCTCCGGGACTAGCGGGATCGGATACGCAGTATTTT
NA TRBJ2-3 NA TRBV28 CASGSGTDTQYF TGTGCCAGCGGTAGCGGCACAGATACGCAGTATTTT
NA TRBJ2-6 NA TRBV11-2 CASSLVRAGANVLTF TGTGCCAGCAGCTTAGTCAGGGCTGGGGCCAACGTCCTGACTTTC
TRBD2 TRBJ2-7 few TRBV3-1 CASSQREGEQYF TGTGCCAGCAGCCAAAGGGAGGGCGAGCAGTACTTC
TRBD2 TRBJ2-7 NA TRBV6-1 CASRRPGGYEQYF TGTGCCAGCAGAAGACCGGGGGGCTACGAGCAGTACTTC